This T cell receptor (beta chain) was identified in a study of blood T cell repertoires in COVID-19. Study background: T cells, B-cell-depleted T cells, or PBMCs provided the cDNA or gDNA that served as material.

The CDR3 covers 15 residues. V lost 6 bases and J lost 6, with 20 bases in between. Germline V gives CDR1 MNHEY, CDR2 SMNVEV (reference sequence). This table comes from immunoSEQ multiplex PCR, and its TCRdb copy is limited to in-frame clones, with some not included. There are about 200,000 clones in the sample; 88% occur only once, and around 1.5% lies in the top ten. V and J are TRBV27 and TRBJ1-2; TRBD1 is a possible D gene (5 bases). Sequenced sample: peripheral blood. This clonotype was obtained from a man younger than 30 with active or convalescent COVID-19. CDR3 loop: CASRPLGGLQHGYTF. DNA of the CDR3: TGTGCCAGCAGACCGCTGGGGGGACTTCAACATGGCTACACCTTC.